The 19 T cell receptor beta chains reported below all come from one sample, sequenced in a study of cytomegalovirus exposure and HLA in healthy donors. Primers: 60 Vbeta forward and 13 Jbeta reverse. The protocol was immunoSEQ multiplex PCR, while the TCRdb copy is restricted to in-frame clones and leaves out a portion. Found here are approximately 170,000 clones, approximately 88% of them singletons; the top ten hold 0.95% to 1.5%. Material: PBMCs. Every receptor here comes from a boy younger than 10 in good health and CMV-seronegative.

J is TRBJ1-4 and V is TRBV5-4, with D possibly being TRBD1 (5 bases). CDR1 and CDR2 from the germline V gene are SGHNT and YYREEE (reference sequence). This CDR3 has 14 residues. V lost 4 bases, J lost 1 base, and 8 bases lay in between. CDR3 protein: CASSQGGTNEKLFF. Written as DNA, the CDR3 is TGTGCCAGCAGCCAGGGAGGAACTAATGAAAAACTGTTTTTT.

CDR3 protein: CASSSRGDLTEAFF. Here the CDR3 DNA reads TGTGCCAGCAGTTCCAGGGGGGACCTCACTGAAGCTTTCTTT. V usage is TRBV6-5 and J usage is TRBJ1-1; TRBD1 matches 7 bases. V shed 4 bases and J 4 bases; nucleotides not matched to a gene: 6. Germline loops: CDR1 MNHEY, CDR2 SVGAGI. CDR3 length: 14 residues.

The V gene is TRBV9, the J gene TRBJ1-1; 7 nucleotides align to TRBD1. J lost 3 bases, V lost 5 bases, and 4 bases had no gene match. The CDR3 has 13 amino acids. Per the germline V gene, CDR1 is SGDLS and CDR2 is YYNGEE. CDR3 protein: CASSLGQDTEAFF. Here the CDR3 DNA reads TGTGCCAGCAGTCTCGGACAGGACACTGAAGCTTTCTTT.

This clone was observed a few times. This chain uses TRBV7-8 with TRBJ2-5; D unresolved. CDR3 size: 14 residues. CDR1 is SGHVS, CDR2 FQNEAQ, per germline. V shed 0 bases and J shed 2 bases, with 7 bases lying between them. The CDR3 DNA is TGTGCCAGCAGCTTAGCGGCAAATCAAGAGACCCAGTACTTC. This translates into CASSLAANQETQYF.

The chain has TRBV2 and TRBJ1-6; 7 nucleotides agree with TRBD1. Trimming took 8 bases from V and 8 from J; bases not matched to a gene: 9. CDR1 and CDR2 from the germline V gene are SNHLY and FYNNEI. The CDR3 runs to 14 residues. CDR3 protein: CASEGAEGDSPLHF. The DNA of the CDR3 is TGTGCCAGCGAGGGGGCGGAGGGGGATTCACCCCTCCACTTT.

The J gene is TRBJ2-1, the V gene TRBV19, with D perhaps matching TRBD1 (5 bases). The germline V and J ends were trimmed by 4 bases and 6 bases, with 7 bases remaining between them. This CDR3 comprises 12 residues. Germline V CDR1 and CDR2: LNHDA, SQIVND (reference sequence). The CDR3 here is CASSTGFNEQFF. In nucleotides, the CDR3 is TGTGCCAGTAGTACAGGGTTCAATGAGCAGTTCTTC.

CDR3 sequence reads: CASSLGSGGYTF. The CDR3 DNA is TGTGCCAGCAGCTTAGGGTCGGGTGGCTACACCTTC. This chain joins TRBV7-2 and TRBJ1-2; D call uncertain. There are 12 residues in the CDR3. The V gene's germline CDR1 is SGHTA and CDR2 FQGNSA. Trimming cost V 1 base and J 7 bases, with 7 bases left between them.

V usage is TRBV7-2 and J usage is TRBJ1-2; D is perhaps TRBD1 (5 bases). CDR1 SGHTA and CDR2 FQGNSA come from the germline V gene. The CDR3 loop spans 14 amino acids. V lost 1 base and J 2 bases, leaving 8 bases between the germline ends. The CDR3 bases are TGTGCCAGCAGCTTAGTTTCAGGGAACTATGGCTACACCTTC. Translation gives CASSLVSGNYGYTF.

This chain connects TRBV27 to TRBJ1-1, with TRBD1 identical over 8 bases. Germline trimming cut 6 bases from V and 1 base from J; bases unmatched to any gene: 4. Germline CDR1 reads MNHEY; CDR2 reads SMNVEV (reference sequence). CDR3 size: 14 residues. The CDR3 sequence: CASSLRGRNTEAFF. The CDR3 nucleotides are TGTGCCAGCAGCCTCAGGGGGCGGAACACTGAAGCTTTCTTT.

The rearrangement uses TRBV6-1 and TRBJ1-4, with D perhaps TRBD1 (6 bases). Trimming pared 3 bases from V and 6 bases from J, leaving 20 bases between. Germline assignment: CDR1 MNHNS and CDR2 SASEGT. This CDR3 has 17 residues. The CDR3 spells CASSDRTRGRWYEKLFF. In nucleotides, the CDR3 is TGTGCCAGCAGTGACCGGACCAGGGGCAGGTGGTATGAAAAACTGTTTTTT.

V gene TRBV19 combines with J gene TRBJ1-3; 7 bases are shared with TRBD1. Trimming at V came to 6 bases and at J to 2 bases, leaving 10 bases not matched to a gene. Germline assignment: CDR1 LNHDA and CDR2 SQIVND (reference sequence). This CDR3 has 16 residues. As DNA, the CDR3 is TGTGCCAGTAGCCAGCAGGGGGGACTGGCTGGAAACACCATATATTTT. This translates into CASSQQGGLAGNTIYF.

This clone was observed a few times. The CDR3 region is CASSQDPGGGYGYTF. The CDR3 bases are TGCGCCAGCAGCCAAGATCCAGGGGGAGGTTATGGCTACACCTTC. The J gene is TRBJ1-2, the V gene TRBV4-3, with TRBD1 matching 7 bases. The trim removed 0 bases at V and 5 bases at J, leaving 6 bases unmatched. Germline V gene sequence: CDR1 LGHNA, CDR2 YSLEER. The CDR3 runs 15 residues.

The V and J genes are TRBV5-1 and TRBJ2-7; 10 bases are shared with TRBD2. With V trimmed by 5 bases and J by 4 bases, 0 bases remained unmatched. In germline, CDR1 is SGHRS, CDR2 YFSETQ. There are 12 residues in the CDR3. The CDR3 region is CASRAGGYEQYF. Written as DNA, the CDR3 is TGCGCCAGCAGAGCGGGAGGGTACGAGCAGTACTTC. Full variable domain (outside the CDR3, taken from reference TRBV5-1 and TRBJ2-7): KAGVTQTPRYLIKTRGQQVTLSCSPISGHRSVSWYQQTPGQGLQFLFEYFSETQRNKGNFPGRFSGRQFSNSRSEMNVSTLELGDSALYLCASRAGGYEQYFGPGTRLTVT.

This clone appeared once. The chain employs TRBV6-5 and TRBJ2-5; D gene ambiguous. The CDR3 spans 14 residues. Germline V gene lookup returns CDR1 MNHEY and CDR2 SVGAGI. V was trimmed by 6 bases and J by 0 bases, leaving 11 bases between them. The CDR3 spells CASRPGPNQETQYF. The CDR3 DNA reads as TGTGCCAGCAGGCCAGGCCCGAACCAAGAGACCCAGTACTTC.

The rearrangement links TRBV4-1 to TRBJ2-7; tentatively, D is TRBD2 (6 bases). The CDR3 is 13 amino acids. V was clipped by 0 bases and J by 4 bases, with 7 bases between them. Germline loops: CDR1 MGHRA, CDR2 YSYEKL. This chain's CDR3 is CASSQDSGYEQYV. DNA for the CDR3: TGCGCCAGCAGCCAAGATAGCGGATACGAGCAGTACGTC.

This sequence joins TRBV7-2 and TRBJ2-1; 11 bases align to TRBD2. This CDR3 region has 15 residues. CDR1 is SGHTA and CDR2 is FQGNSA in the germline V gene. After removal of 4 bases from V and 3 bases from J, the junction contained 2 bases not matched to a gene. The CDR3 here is CASSSTSGDYNEQFF. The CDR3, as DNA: TGTGCCAGCAGCTCGACTAGCGGGGACTACAATGAGCAGTTCTTC.

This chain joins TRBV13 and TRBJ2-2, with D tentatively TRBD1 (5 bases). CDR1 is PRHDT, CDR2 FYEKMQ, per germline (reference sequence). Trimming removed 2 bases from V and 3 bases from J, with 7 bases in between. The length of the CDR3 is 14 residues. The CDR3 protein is CASSLRGYTGELFF. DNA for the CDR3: TGTGCCAGCAGCTTAAGGGGTTACACCGGGGAGCTGTTTTTT.

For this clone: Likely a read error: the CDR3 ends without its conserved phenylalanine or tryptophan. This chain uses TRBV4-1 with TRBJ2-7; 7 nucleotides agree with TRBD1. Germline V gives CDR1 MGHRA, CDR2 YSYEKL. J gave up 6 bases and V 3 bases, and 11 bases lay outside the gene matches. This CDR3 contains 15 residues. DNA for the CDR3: TGCGCCAGCAGCCAGACCGGGACAGTTTTGCGCGAGCAGTACCTC. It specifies CASSQTGTVLREQYL.

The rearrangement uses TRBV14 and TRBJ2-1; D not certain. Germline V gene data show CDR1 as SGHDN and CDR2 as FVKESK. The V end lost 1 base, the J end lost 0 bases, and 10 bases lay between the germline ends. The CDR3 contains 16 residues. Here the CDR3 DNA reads TGTGCCAGCAGCCAAGTAGGCGGTACCTCCTACAATGAGCAGTTCTTC. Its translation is CASSQVGGTSYNEQFF.